This is a list of T cell receptor beta chains from one sample in a study of OX40 agonist ivuxolimab in advanced cancers. Data came from immunoSEQ multiplex PCR; TCRdb stores just in-frame clones and leaves some out. The table lists almost 85,000 clones, about 82% of them singletons. The material was CD4+ or CD8+ T cells sorted from blood, obtained in a trial of the OX40 agonist ivuxolimab. The receptors come from an adult with an advanced solid tumor such as melanoma, head and neck, liver or kidney cancer. CDR3s include the opening cysteine and the closing phenylalanine or tryptophan. Each record gives: V gene, CDR3 length, D gene, clone size, J gene, CDR3 protein, CDR3 DNA. The D gene is left open where the match is weak. A clone size is listed for some rows: how often the clone was seen (once, few, many), or a class if it is expanded.

TRBV7-3	14	-	-	TRBJ2-5	CASSLMGSGETQYF	TGTGCCAGCAGCTTAATGGGTAGCGGAGAGACCCAGTACTTC
TRBV14	16	-	-	TRBJ2-1	CASSQGGSGGQSEQFF	TGTGCCAGCAGCCAAGGGGGAAGCGGCGGCCAATCGGAGCAGTTCTTC
TRBV7-2	16	-	-	TRBJ1-2	CASSLATGRANEGYTF	TGTGCCAGCAGCTTAGCTACCGGGAGAGCGAATGAGGGCTACACCTTC
TRBV9	16	TRBD1	-	TRBJ2-7	CASSPNHDRADYEQYF	TGTGCCAGCAGCCCTAACCACGACAGGGCCGACTACGAGCAGTACTTC
TRBV19	15	TRBD1	-	TRBJ1-5	CASSTEDRVNQPQHF	TGTGCCAGTAGTACCGAGGACAGGGTGAATCAGCCCCAGCATTTT
TRBV18	12	TRBD1	-	TRBJ1-2	CASSGTDYGYTF	TGTGCCAGCTCCGGGACAGACTATGGCTACACCTTC
TRBV6-1	13	TRBD1	once	TRBJ2-7	CASRRDRVSEQYF	TGTGCCAGCAGAAGGGACAGGGTAAGCGAGCAGTACTTC
TRBV19	12	-	-	TRBJ1-5	CASKGEDQPQHF	TGTGCCAGTAAGGGGGAGGACCAGCCCCAGCATTTT
TRBV10-1	12	-	-	TRBJ1-1	CASSVGNTEAFF	TGCGCCAGCAGTGTGGGGAACACTGAAGCTTTCTTT
TRBV19	14	-	few	TRBJ1-5	CASTRGDIVQPQHF	TGTGCCAGTACGAGAGGGGATATTGTTCAGCCCCAGCATTTT
TRBV7-6	16	TRBD1	-	TRBJ2-3	CASSLAPGRGQDTQYF	TGTGCCAGCAGCTTAGCGCCCGGCAGGGGGCAAGATACGCAGTATTTT
TRBV5-1	12	-	-	TRBJ2-1	CASRRGGNEQFF	TGCGCCAGCAGGAGGGGAGGCAATGAGCAGTTCTTC
TRBV7-3	17	TRBD1	-	TRBJ1-2	CASSLGGRQGSLYGYTF	TGTGCCAGCAGCTTAGGGGGCCGACAGGGATCCCTCTATGGCTACACCTTC
TRBV5-1	14	TRBD1	-	TRBJ2-2	CASSRTDRGWELFF	TGCGCCAGCAGCCGAACAGACAGGGGCTGGGAGCTGTTTTTT
TRBV5-8	13	-	-	TRBJ2-7	CASSRDRAYEQYF	TGTGCCAGCAGCCGGGACCGAGCCTACGAGCAGTACTTC
TRBV29-1	17	-	-	TRBJ2-5	CSARLWDLRGVQETQYF	TGCAGCGCCCGCCTATGGGATCTTAGGGGTGTCCAAGAGACCCAGTACTTC
TRBV5-1	13	-	-	TRBJ2-3	CASRPTSTDTQYF	TGTGCCAGCAGACCTACTAGCACAGATACGCAGTATTTT
TRBV7-2	13	-	-	TRBJ1-1	CASSFTENTEAFF	TGTGCCAGCAGCTTTACAGAAAACACTGAAGCTTTCTTT
TRBV10-2	14	-	-	TRBJ2-7	CASSEPTGTYEQYF	TGCGCCAGCAGTGAGCCGACGGGGACCTACGAGCAGTACTTC
TRBV2	18	-	-	TRBJ2-6	CASSPYRDKRSGANVLTF	TGTGCCAGCAGCCCCTACCGGGACAAACGCTCTGGGGCCAACGTCCTGACTTTC
TRBV11-3	18	TRBD2	once	TRBJ2-7	CASSFGTSGGSTLYEQYF	TGTGCCAGCAGCTTCGGGACTAGCGGGGGGTCGACCCTCTACGAGCAGTACTTC
TRBV5-1	15	-	-	TRBJ1-5	CASSLDGQPSYPQHF	TGCGCCAGCAGCTTGGATGGACAGCCTTCGTATCCCCAGCATTTT
TRBV21-1	14	-	once	TRBJ1-5	CASLYGGGNQPQHF	TGTGCCAGCCTCTATGGAGGGGGCAATCAGCCCCAGCATTTT
TRBV6-6	14	-	-	TRBJ1-2	CASSYSPFNYGYTF	TGTGCCAGCAGTTACTCCCCATTTAACTATGGCTACACCTTC